This T cell receptor beta chain was recovered during a study of blood T cell repertoires in COVID-19 (dated by TCRdb to the early 2020s). With regard to the full study: Collaborator samples came from the United States, Italy and Spain and covered acute and convalescent phases of COVID-19. The material from the prospective study consisted of cDNA or gDNA derived from T cells, B-cell-depleted T cells, or PBMCs. Subjects who had been exposed to COVID-19, were actively infected with it, or had recovered from it provided the deeply sampled blood TCRbeta repertoires that made up the dataset. The repertoires were released in a freely available public database meant as a resource for research on the immune response to SARS-CoV-2. The samples were drawn from two sources: the first 160 participants of the ongoing ImmuneRACE study, and about 1,300 subjects contributed by 6 global collaborators. A de-identified subject ID, COVID-19 status, age in years and sex were almost always included in the sample metadata. HLA class I and class II types, where available, came from metadata supplied by the sample provider rather than from assay-based typing.

From its cysteine to its phenylalanine, the CDR3 spans 11 amino acids. The entry retains the CDR3 DNA only, 33 bases that are in frame from base 1. CDR1 MNHNY and CDR2 SVGAGI were looked up in the germline V gene (reference sequence). V is shortened by 10 bases, J by 7 bases, and the region joining them spans 13 bases. As to this clone: What this receptor recognizes is not known. The input lacks base qualities; no much larger clone sits a single base away.

At one collaborating source in Seattle, patients were enrolled during active infection and were followed longitudinally through the course of disease. Collaborating institutions collected whole blood in K2EDTA tubes following their own protocols. For TCRbeta analysis, collaborators shipped samples in one of three forms: frozen whole blood, isolated PBMCs, or DNA extracted from either of those sample types. The immunoSEQ Assay, a bias-controlled multiplex PCR, was used to amplify TCRbeta CDR3 regions from genomic DNA. As for the authors' bioinformatics: The number of nucleated cells in each sample was estimated by amplification of reference gene primers within the assay. To quantify the absolute abundance of each unique TCRbeta CDR3 rearrangement, sequence reads were collapsed and filtered. Productive Simpson clonality was computed per sample as the square root of Simpson's diversity index over productive rearrangements. The clones in this table, taken by TCRdb from immuneACCESS, are in-frame only. Not every clone is retained; where verified, under half of the shortfall comes from an unresolved V gene, and the cause of the rest is unknown. The DNA was the basis for D and trimming; V, J and clone size are from that table. A total of around 310,000 clones appear in this sample, 80% to 95% of them only once. The ten largest clones represent roughly 6.8% of the sample.

Paper-wide results and their limitations: The quantity of clinical and demographic metadata differed by source and by participant and was supplied without curation.

Sequencing used peripheral blood. The TCR sequence derives from a woman younger than 45 with COVID-19, enrolled during active disease. Rearrangement joined TRBV6-6 to TRBJ1-1, with no reliable assignment of the D segment. CDR3 sequence: CATQARGEAFF. The base sequence is TGTGCCACTCAAGCCCGAGGTGAAGCTTTCTTT.